The rows below give T cell receptor beta chains drawn from one sample of a study of shared clonotypes between healthy human individuals. Data came from immunoSEQ multiplex PCR; TCRdb stores just in-frame clones and leaves some out. The repertoire has more than 2 million clones, roughly 95% of them found once; the top ten carry over 1.5%. Sequenced: naive CD8+ T cells from PBMCs. Every receptor here comes from a man aged 18 to 30 in good health. Some clones in this sample may be carry-over from other donors' samples. Each CDR3 is given with its conserved first and last residue. The D gene is left open where the match is weak. The size of a clone is reported for some rows only, either as once, few or many, or as a class for expanded clones.

v_call	d_call	j_call	clone_size	cdr3_nt	cdr3_aa
TRBV27	TRBD2	TRBJ2-1	NA	TGTGCCAGCAGTTTATCTAGCGGGTGGAGCTCCTACAATGAGCAGTTCTTC	CASSLSSGWSSYNEQFF
TRBV9	NA	TRBJ1-1	NA	TGTGCCAGCAGCGTAGAGGTGGGAACTGAAGCTTTCTTT	CASSVEVGTEAFF
TRBV5-4	TRBD2	TRBJ2-4	NA	TGTGCCAGCAGCTTTGGGACTAGCGGGAGGGGCATTCAGTACTTC	CASSFGTSGRGIQYF
TRBV7-9	NA	TRBJ2-2	NA	TGTGCCAGCAGCCCCCCACAAAGGGCGGCCACCGGGGAGCTGTTTTTT	CASSPPQRAATGELFF
TRBV7-9	TRBD2	TRBJ2-1	NA	TGTGCCAGCAGCCAGGGACTAGCGGGAAAGGTTGAGCAGTTCTTC	CASSQGLAGKVEQFF
TRBV9	NA	TRBJ2-3	NA	TGTGCCAGCAGCGTAGCGGGGTCGACAGATACGCAGTATTTT	CASSVAGSTDTQYF
TRBV28	NA	TRBJ1-3	NA	TGTGCCAGCAGTAGCCGGGGCTCTGGAAACACCATATATTTT	CASSSRGSGNTIYF
TRBV28	NA	TRBJ1-1	NA	TGTGCCAGCAGCATGGGCTGGGAGACTGAAGCTTTCTTT	CASSMGWETEAFF
TRBV19	TRBD2	TRBJ2-7	once	TGTGCCAGCGGGGGGTTTAGAGGAGGGCCCTCCGAGCAGTACTTC	CASGGFRGGPSEQYF
TRBV4-3	NA	TRBJ2-7	NA	TGCGCCAGCAGCCAAGATGAGGGGGTTGGGTACGAGCAGTACTTC	CASSQDEGVGYEQYF
TRBV7-9	NA	TRBJ1-2	NA	TGTGCCAGCAGCTTAGCCGGGCTTTATGGCTACACCTTC	CASSLAGLYGYTF
TRBV6-5	TRBD1	TRBJ2-7	NA	TGTGCCAGCAGTCCGACAGGGACCCCCTACGAGCAGTACTTC	CASSPTGTPYEQYF
TRBV2	NA	TRBJ1-2	NA	TGTGCCAGCAGTGAAGTACAGGAGCCTGGCTACACCTTC	CASSEVQEPGYTF
TRBV28	NA	TRBJ1-4	NA	TGTGCCAGCAGCCGGATTGCCGGGCCAACTAATGAAAAACTGTTTTTT	CASSRIAGPTNEKLFF
TRBV7-9	NA	TRBJ2-3	NA	TGTGCCAGCACGGGGATGGGCTTCCAGGGTGATACGCAGTATTTT	CASTGMGFQGDTQYF
TRBV28	TRBD1	TRBJ1-2	NA	TGTGCCAGCAGCCCCGGGTGGGCAGCAGGGGGCTTTGGCTACACCTTC	CASSPGWAAGGFGYTF
TRBV7-8	TRBD2	TRBJ2-7	NA	TGTGCCAGCAGCCCCGGACTAGCGGGGGCCCCATACGAGCAGTACTTC	CASSPGLAGAPYEQYF
TRBV18	NA	TRBJ2-2	NA	TGTGCCAGCTCACCTACGCCGGGGTCGGAGGTTACCGGGGAGCTGTTTTTT	CASSPTPGSEVTGELFF
TRBV6-1	TRBD2	TRBJ2-1	NA	TGTGCCAGCAGTGAAACAGCGGGGGCCTCCTACAATGAGCAGTTCTTC	CASSETAGASYNEQFF
TRBV10-3	NA	TRBJ1-2	few	TGTGCCACCTACAGCTATGGCTACACCTTC	CATYSYGYTF
TRBV9	NA	TRBJ2-6	NA	TGTGCCAGCAGCCCCCGCGGACCTGGGGCCAACGTCCTGACTTTC	CASSPRGPGANVLTF
TRBV6-5	NA	TRBJ2-7	NA	TGTGCCAGCAGTTACACTTCCCCGGGGGAGCAGTACTTC	CASSYTSPGEQYF
TRBV19	NA	TRBJ1-1	NA	TGTGCCAGCGCGCCTTGGGGGGGCCGCACTGAAGCTTTCTTT	CASAPWGGRTEAFF
TRBV4-1	TRBD2	TRBJ2-1	NA	TGCGCCAGCAGCCCTAGCGGGGATTCCTACAATGAGCAGTTCTTC	CASSPSGDSYNEQFF
TRBV13	TRBD1	TRBJ2-7	NA	TGTGCCAGCAGCCATCGGACAGGGCTGGACGAGCAGTACTTC	CASSHRTGLDEQYF
TRBV6-6	TRBD2	TRBJ2-1	NA	TGTGCCAGCAGTTACTACCTAGCGGGAGGGGGCAATGAGCAGTTCTTC	CASSYYLAGGGNEQFF
TRBV27	NA	TRBJ2-1	NA	TGTGCCAGCAGTTTATACGAGGGTCTTCTCTACAATGAGCAGTTCTTC	CASSLYEGLLYNEQFF
TRBV19	NA	TRBJ1-1	NA	TGTGCCAGTATCGAGAATAGGGGGACTGAAGCTTTCTTT	CASIENRGTEAFF
TRBV11-3	TRBD1	TRBJ2-2	NA	TGTGCCAGCGGGACAGGGGGCGAGGACACCGGGGAGCTGTTTTTT	CASGTGGEDTGELFF
TRBV30	NA	TRBJ1-6	NA	TGTGCCTGGTTGGACCGGGGCCCTTATAATTCACCCCTCCACTTT	CAWLDRGPYNSPLHF
TRBV5-1	TRBD2	TRBJ2-3	NA	TGCGCCAGCAGCCCGACTAGCGGAGAACTCACAGATACGCAGTATTTT	CASSPTSGELTDTQYF
TRBV11-2	NA	TRBJ2-7	NA	TGTGCCAGCAGCTTAGTACCCCGCGACTCCTACGAGCAGTACTTC	CASSLVPRDSYEQYF
TRBV27	TRBD1	TRBJ2-7	NA	TGTGCCAGCAGGATGACAGCTTCCATTTATGGGGGGACAGGGTTTTACGAGCAGTACTTC	CASRMTASIYGGTGFYEQYF
TRBV27	NA	TRBJ2-7	NA	TGTGCCAGCAGCCCGCGGGGCCCTGAGCAGTACTTC	CASSPRGPEQYF
TRBV10-3	NA	TRBJ2-7	NA	TGTGCCATCGCGAGCTCCTACGAGCAGTACTTC	CAIASSYEQYF
TRBV9	NA	TRBJ2-1	NA	TGTGCCAGCAGCCCCCGCAAAAATGAGCAGTTCTTC	CASSPRKNEQFF
TRBV28	TRBD1	TRBJ2-3	NA	TGTGCCAGCAGCCTCATCTGGACAGGGAGCACAGATACGCAGTATTTT	CASSLIWTGSTDTQYF
TRBV5-4	NA	TRBJ1-4	NA	TGTGCCAGCAGCCTCGAAACAGGGCGAACTAATGAAAAACTGTTTTTT	CASSLETGRTNEKLFF
TRBV6-5	NA	TRBJ1-2	NA	TGTGCCAGCAGTCCAGGGGTAATCCACGGCTACACCTTC	CASSPGVIHGYTF
TRBV9	NA	TRBJ2-7	NA	TGTGCCAGCAGCGTAGTGGATAGAGTCGGGATGGGGGAGCAGTACTTC	CASSVVDRVGMGEQYF
TRBV14	NA	TRBJ2-1	NA	TGTGCCAGCAGCCAAGATAGGCTAGTTTTCCATGAGCAGTTCTTC	CASSQDRLVFHEQFF
TRBV18	NA	TRBJ2-4	NA	TGTGCCAGCAATTCGGACCGGGAAAACATTCAGTACTTC	CASNSDRENIQYF
TRBV27	NA	TRBJ1-5	NA	TGTGCCAGCAGTCAGAGTGGAGGGGAGTTTCCTCAGCCCCAGCATTTT	CASSQSGGEFPQPQHF
TRBV9	TRBD1	TRBJ1-1	NA	TGTGCCAGCAGCCGGTCCGGGACAGGGGGCGGCACTGAAGCTTTCTTT	CASSRSGTGGGTEAFF
TRBV6-1	NA	TRBJ2-3	NA	TGTGCCAGCAGCAGGGCGGGGGCAATAGATACGCAGTATTTT	CASSRAGAIDTQYF
TRBV6-1	NA	TRBJ2-7	once	TGTGCCAGCAGTGAAAACGAGCGCACCACCTACGAGCAGTACTTC	CASSENERTTYEQYF
TRBV6-5	NA	TRBJ1-1	once	TGTGCCAGCCACCTTGCGGGGGGCAGAGGCACTGAAGCTTTCTTT	CASHLAGGRGTEAFF
TRBV6-1	NA	TRBJ1-2	NA	TGTGCCAGCAGTGAATTGGGGGCCGGGGGCTACACCTTC	CASSELGAGGYTF
TRBV28	NA	TRBJ2-1	NA	TGTGCCGCAAGGGAAGCCGGGACCTACAATGAGCAGTTCTTC	CAAREAGTYNEQFF
TRBV27	NA	TRBJ1-1	NA	TGTGCCAGCCGGTGGGGGGCGGGAAGCACTGAAGCTTTCTTT	CASRWGAGSTEAFF
TRBV7-2	NA	TRBJ1-1	NA	TGTGCCAGCAGCTTAGGGTCTGGGATAAACCCTCTGTTT	CASSLGSGINPLF
TRBV19	NA	TRBJ2-3	NA	TGTGCCAGTTCGACTGGGGTGTACACAGATACGCAGTATTTT	CASSTGVYTDTQYF
TRBV14	NA	TRBJ2-3	NA	TGTGCCAGCAGCCAAGTGTTGGCTAGCGCAGATACGCAGTATTTT	CASSQVLASADTQYF
TRBV28	NA	TRBJ1-1	NA	TGTGCCAGCAGTTTATTAGCTAGGGGGGGCACTGAAGCTTTCTTT	CASSLLARGGTEAFF